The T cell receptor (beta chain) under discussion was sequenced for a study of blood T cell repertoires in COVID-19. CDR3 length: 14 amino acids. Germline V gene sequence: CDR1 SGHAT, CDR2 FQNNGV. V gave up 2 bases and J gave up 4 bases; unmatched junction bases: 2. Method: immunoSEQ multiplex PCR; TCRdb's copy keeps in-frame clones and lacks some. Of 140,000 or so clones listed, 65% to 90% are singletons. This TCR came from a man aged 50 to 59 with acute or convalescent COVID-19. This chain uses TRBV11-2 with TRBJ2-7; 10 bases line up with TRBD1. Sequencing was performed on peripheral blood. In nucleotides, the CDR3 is TGTGCCAGCAGCTTAAGACAGGGGGCTTACGAGCAGTACTTC. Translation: CASSLRQGAYEQYF.